A single sample is the source of the 4 T cell receptor beta chains below, sequenced in a study of shared clonotypes between healthy human individuals. Sequencing was performed with immunoSEQ multiplex PCR; in TCRdb, only in-frame clones are kept and a portion is missing. Here the sample spans about 2.3 million clones, 93% being singletons. Source material: naive CD4+ T cells from PBMCs. This sample's subset: CD45RA+ positively selected. Receptors were obtained from a man aged 18 to 35 in good health. Some clones in this sample may be carry-over from other donors' samples.

The chain combines TRBV5-6 with TRBJ1-3; no definite D call. Germline assignment: CDR1 SGHDT and CDR2 YYEEEE. With 0 bases removed from V and 0 bases from J, the gap between germline ends came to 7 bases. The CDR3 runs 15 residues. CDR3 in amino acids: CASSLGRLSGNTIYF. For the CDR3, the DNA is TGTGCCAGCAGCTTGGGGCGACTCTCTGGAAACACCATATATTTT.

V and J are TRBV6-6 and TRBJ2-7, with a weak D call TRBD2 (5 bases). CDR1 and CDR2 (germline): MNHNY, SVGAGI (reference sequence). V was trimmed by 6 bases and J by 3 bases, leaving 18 bases between them. CDR3 length: 15 residues. CDR3 in DNA: TGTGCCAGCAGATTCACTAGGCTAACAGTCTACGAGCAGTACTTC. Protein product: CASRFTRLTVYEQYF.

V is TRBV11-2 and J is TRBJ2-1, with a weak D call TRBD2 (5 bases). The CDR3 loop spans 13 amino acids. Germline CDR1 SGHAT, CDR2 FQNNGV. The ends were cut back, 10 bases at V and 2 bases at J, with 12 bases in the middle. CDR3 protein: CATTSVAYNEQFF. The CDR3, as DNA: TGTGCCACCACTAGTGTAGCCTACAATGAGCAGTTCTTC.

The chain couples TRBV5-1 to TRBJ2-1; possible D gene TRBD2, 6 bases. The V end was cut by 2 bases, the J end by 2 bases, with 11 bases between. This CDR3 comprises 15 residues. Germline assignment: CDR1 SGHRS and CDR2 YFSETQ. CDR3 nucleotide sequence: TGCGCCAGCAGCTTTGACGGGGGACCCTACAATGAGCAGTTCTTC. Translating gives CASSFDGGPYNEQFF.